This entry concerns a single T cell receptor (beta chain). This clone's antigen is unknown. The sample holds no much larger clone one base away, and base qualities are not on file. TCRbeta CDR3 regions were amplified from genomic DNA using the immunoSEQ Assay, a bias-controlled multiplex PCR. Per the original workflow: The number of nucleated cells in each sample was estimated from the amplification of reference gene primers within the assay. Sequence reads were collapsed and filtered to measure the absolute abundance of every unique TCRbeta CDR3 rearrangement. For each sample, productive Simpson clonality was calculated by taking the square root of Simpson's diversity index across productive rearrangements. In TCRdb, the immuneACCESS table is reduced to in-frame sequences with V and J assigned. These tables do not hold every clone; where another copy was compared, an unresolved V gene accounts for under half, and the others remain unexplained. V, J and clone size are those of that table, while D and trimming were read from the DNA. The sample table shows approximately 250,000 clones, and 70% to 90% are seen once. Clones ranked in the top ten supply 0.95% to 1.5% of the sample.

Germline trimming: 7 bases from V, 4 bases from J; junction bases outside gene matches: 15. The CDR3 numbers 16 residues from cysteine through phenylalanine. Of all the DNA, just the CDR3 is kept, 48 bases in frame from base 1. These data belong to a study of blood T cell repertoires in COVID-19 (dated by TCRdb to the early 2020s). Study-wide context: Samples from collaborators originated in the United States, Italy and Spain and spanned both the acute and convalescent phases of COVID-19. The prospective study material was composed of cDNA or gDNA derived from T cells, B-cell-depleted T cells, or PBMCs. Subjects who had been exposed to COVID-19, were actively infected with it, or had recovered from it provided the deeply sampled blood TCRbeta repertoires that made up the dataset. The repertoires were released in a freely available public database intended as a resource for research on the immune response to SARS-CoV-2. The samples were drawn from the first 160 participants of the ongoing ImmuneRACE study and from 950 to 1,500 subjects provided by 6 global collaborators. The sample metadata nearly always contained a de-identified subject ID, COVID-19 status, age in years and sex. Where available, HLA class I and class II types were obtained from metadata supplied by the sample provider rather than from assay-based typing.

Participants in the prospective study were enrolled through a virtual design, were aged roughly 18 to 100 years, and lived in roughly 24 United States geographic areas. To assign participants to cohorts, the prospective study relied on clinical history that participants themselves reported in a screening survey and a study questionnaire. In the prospective study, whole blood, serum and a nasopharyngeal or oropharyngeal swab were collected from each participant by mobile phlebotomists. Additional blood draws and questionnaires over an approximately two-month period could optionally be provided by prospective study participants. Blood samples from the prospective study were shipped frozen or at room temperature prior to DNA extraction. The full study reports these points: The quantity of clinical and demographic metadata differed by source and by participant and was supplied without curation.

The sample taken for sequencing was PBMCs or T cells enriched from blood (not recorded which). The sequence came from a woman in her 40s with acute COVID-19. The chain links TRBV5-3 with TRBJ1-2; 8 nucleotides in the junction match TRBD1. TRBV5-3 counts as an open reading frame of uncertain function. The nucleotides are TGTGCCAGAGGAAAACAGGGGGGCAGCTTACCCTATGGCTACACCTTC. The translation is CARGKQGGSLPYGYTF.